This TCR beta chain comes out of a study of naive and memory T cell subsets. This CDR3 contains 15 residues. Trimming removed 1 base at V and 0 bases at J, with 9 bases between. Germline CDR1 is MGHRA and CDR2 is YSYEKL. Notes on the study in general: Expression changes during T cell differentiation may affect RNA-based TCR counts.

In this sample, this clonotype turned up many times. As yet, its antigen is unknown. The beta constant-region primer was an equimolar mix of two oligonucleotides covering TRBC1 and TRBC2. Four rounds of PCR amplified the ligated cDNA using nested alpha and beta constant-region primers plus SP2. From the UMI-ligation and nested PCR reads, TCRdb called clonotypes with MiXCR, one entry per CDR3 protein. Of under 4,500 distinct CDR3 sequences listed, around 5.2% were seen once; the top ten hold roughly 24%. Four subsets defined by CD45RA and CD27 were sorted after CD3, CD4, CD8 and live/dead staining. Sequenced material: effector memory CD8+ T cells from blood. Subset indicated: effector memory, CD45RA- CD27-. The chain combines TRBV4-1 with TRBJ2-5; D gene unclear. This receptor was taken from a human donor in good health. CDR3 nucleotide sequence: TGCGCCAGCAGCCAAGGGGCACGGTACCAAGAGACCCAGTACTTC. Amino acid sequence: CASSQGARYQETQYF.